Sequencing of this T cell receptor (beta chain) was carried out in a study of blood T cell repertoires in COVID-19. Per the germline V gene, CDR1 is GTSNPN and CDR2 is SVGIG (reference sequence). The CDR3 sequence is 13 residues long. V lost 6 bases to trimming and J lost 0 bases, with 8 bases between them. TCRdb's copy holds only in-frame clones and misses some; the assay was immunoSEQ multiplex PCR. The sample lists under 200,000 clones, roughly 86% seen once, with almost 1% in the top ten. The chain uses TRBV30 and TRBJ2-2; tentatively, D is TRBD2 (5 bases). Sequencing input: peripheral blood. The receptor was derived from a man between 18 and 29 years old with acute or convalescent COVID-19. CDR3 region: CACGRPNTGELFF. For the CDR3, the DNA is TGTGCCTGTGGGAGACCGAACACCGGGGAGCTGTTTTTT.